At least ten counts were recorded for the clone carrying this T cell receptor (beta chain). This sample is part of a study of neurological immune-mediated disorders. For the sorted libraries, fewer than 1.3 million CD4+ or CD8+ T cells were used. The cDNA was synthesized by 5'RACE incorporating 10-nucleotide random UMIs. Sequencing runs each generated in excess of 180 million TCR-beta sequences derived from 15-18 subjects. TCRdb re-called the 5' RACE reads with MiXCR, one entry per CDR3 protein. The sample contains about 38,000 distinct CDR3 sequences, around 4.8% of which appear only once. This TCR was recovered from a man aged 18 to 35 in good health. Sequenced sample: CD4+ T cells from blood.

Here the CDR3 reads CASSLVLAGSQETQYF. CDR3 sequence (DNA): TGCGCCAGCAGCTTGGTCCTAGCGGGGAGTCAAGAGACCCAGTACTTC. This chain links TRBV5-1 with TRBJ2-5; 9 nucleotides agree with TRBD2. J was trimmed by 2 bases and V by 0 bases; bases with no gene match: 5. Germline V CDR1 and CDR2: SGHRS, YFSETQ. This CDR3 is 16 amino acids long.